The rows below give T cell receptor beta chains drawn from one sample of a study of T cell changes during pregnancy in multiple sclerosis. This table comes from immunoSEQ multiplex PCR, and its TCRdb copy is limited to in-frame clones, with some not included. Of fewer than 80,000 clones listed, 80% to 90% are singletons. Sequenced here: peripheral blood, sampled in the first trimester of pregnancy. These receptors were obtained from a female donor in good health, enrolled as a control in a pregnancy study. Each CDR3 is given with its conserved first and last residue. The D gene is left open where the match is weak. Only part of the rows carry a size: once, few, many, or a class if the clone is expanded.

clone_size: .
v_call: TRBV2
d_call: .
j_call: TRBJ1-1
cdr3_nt: TGTGCCAGCAGTGAAAAAGGGGTCAACACTGAAGCTTTCTTT
cdr3_aa: CASSEKGVNTEAFF

clone_size: .
v_call: TRBV6-1
d_call: TRBD2
j_call: TRBJ2-7
cdr3_nt: TGTGCCAGCAGTGAAGCGGCGGGGGGGCCCCTCCAGCAGTACTTC
cdr3_aa: CASSEAAGGPLQQYF

clone_size: .
v_call: TRBV6-6
d_call: .
j_call: TRBJ1-2
cdr3_nt: TGTGCCAGCAAATCTGGCTCGGAGAGTGTTGGCTACACCTTC
cdr3_aa: CASKSGSESVGYTF

clone_size: .
v_call: TRBV6-5
d_call: .
j_call: TRBJ1-1
cdr3_nt: TGTGCCAGCACCGAGGGACTTCGGGGGACTGAAGCTTTCTTT
cdr3_aa: CASTEGLRGTEAFF

clone_size: .
v_call: TRBV4-1
d_call: TRBD1
j_call: TRBJ1-2
cdr3_nt: TGCGCCAGCAGCCCGGGACAGGGGGCGCCTGGCTATGGCTACACCTTC
cdr3_aa: CASSPGQGAPGYGYTF

clone_size: few
v_call: TRBV7-9
d_call: .
j_call: TRBJ1-1
cdr3_nt: TGTGCCAGCAGCCTCTATGAGTCCCCGAACACTGAAGCTTTCTTT
cdr3_aa: CASSLYESPNTEAFF

clone_size: .
v_call: TRBV7-2
d_call: TRBD2
j_call: TRBJ2-7
cdr3_nt: TGTGCCAGCAGCTATGGGGGACTAGCGGGGGCCTACGAGCAGTACTTC
cdr3_aa: CASSYGGLAGAYEQYF

clone_size: .
v_call: TRBV5-1
d_call: .
j_call: TRBJ1-2
cdr3_nt: TGCGCCACCCGAGTAGCGGGACGGGGAGGAGAAGGCTACACCTTC
cdr3_aa: CATRVAGRGGEGYTF

clone_size: once
v_call: TRBV10-2
d_call: TRBD1
j_call: TRBJ2-7
cdr3_nt: TGCGCCAGCAACGACCGACAGGGTGAGACCGAGCAGTACTTC
cdr3_aa: CASNDRQGETEQYF

clone_size: once
v_call: TRBV7-2
d_call: .
j_call: TRBJ1-2
cdr3_nt: TGTGCCAGCAGCTTACAAGGTTCACCGGGAGTTAACTATGGCTACACCTTC
cdr3_aa: CASSLQGSPGVNYGYTF

clone_size: .
v_call: TRBV9
d_call: TRBD1
j_call: TRBJ2-1
cdr3_nt: TGTGCCAGCAGCGTAGGGGGGACAGGGGGTCAAGAGCAGTTCTTC
cdr3_aa: CASSVGGTGGQEQFF

clone_size: .
v_call: TRBV5-1
d_call: TRBD1
j_call: TRBJ2-5
cdr3_nt: TGCGCCAGCAGCTTTAGGGACAGGGGGCCAGAGACCCAGTACTTC
cdr3_aa: CASSFRDRGPETQYF

clone_size: few
v_call: TRBV10-3
d_call: TRBD2
j_call: TRBJ2-7
cdr3_nt: TGTGCCATCAGTGGAACCGGGACTAGCGGGAGCTACGAGCAGTACTTC
cdr3_aa: CAISGTGTSGSYEQYF

clone_size: .
v_call: TRBV5-1
d_call: .
j_call: TRBJ1-2
cdr3_nt: TGCGCCAGCAGCTTGGGGGCACCGGGCTACACCTTC
cdr3_aa: CASSLGAPGYTF

clone_size: .
v_call: TRBV20-1
d_call: .
j_call: TRBJ2-5
cdr3_nt: TGCAGTGCCACCTACTTGGAGACCCAGTACTTC
cdr3_aa: CSATYLETQYF

clone_size: .
v_call: TRBV7-6
d_call: .
j_call: TRBJ1-6
cdr3_nt: TGTGCCAGCAGCCCCCAAGGGGGGGGATATAATTCACCCCTCCACTTT
cdr3_aa: CASSPQGGGYNSPLHF

clone_size: once
v_call: TRBV19
d_call: .
j_call: TRBJ2-5
cdr3_nt: TGTGCCAGTAGTATGACTGGTACCCAAGAGACCCAGTACTTC
cdr3_aa: CASSMTGTQETQYF